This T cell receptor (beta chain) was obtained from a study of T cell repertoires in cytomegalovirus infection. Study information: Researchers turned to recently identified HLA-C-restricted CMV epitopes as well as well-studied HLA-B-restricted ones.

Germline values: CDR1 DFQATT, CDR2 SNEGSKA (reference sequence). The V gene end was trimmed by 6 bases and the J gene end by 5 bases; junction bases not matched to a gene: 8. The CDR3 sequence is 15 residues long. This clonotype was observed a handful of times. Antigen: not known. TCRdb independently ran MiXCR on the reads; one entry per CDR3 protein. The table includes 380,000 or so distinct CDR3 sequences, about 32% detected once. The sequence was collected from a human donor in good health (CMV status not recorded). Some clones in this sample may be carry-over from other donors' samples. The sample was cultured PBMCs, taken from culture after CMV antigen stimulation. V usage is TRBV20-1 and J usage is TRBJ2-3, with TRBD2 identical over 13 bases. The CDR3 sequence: CSATGLAGVEDTQYF. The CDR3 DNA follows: TGCAGTGCCACCGGACTAGCGGGAGTTGAAGATACGCAGTATTTT.